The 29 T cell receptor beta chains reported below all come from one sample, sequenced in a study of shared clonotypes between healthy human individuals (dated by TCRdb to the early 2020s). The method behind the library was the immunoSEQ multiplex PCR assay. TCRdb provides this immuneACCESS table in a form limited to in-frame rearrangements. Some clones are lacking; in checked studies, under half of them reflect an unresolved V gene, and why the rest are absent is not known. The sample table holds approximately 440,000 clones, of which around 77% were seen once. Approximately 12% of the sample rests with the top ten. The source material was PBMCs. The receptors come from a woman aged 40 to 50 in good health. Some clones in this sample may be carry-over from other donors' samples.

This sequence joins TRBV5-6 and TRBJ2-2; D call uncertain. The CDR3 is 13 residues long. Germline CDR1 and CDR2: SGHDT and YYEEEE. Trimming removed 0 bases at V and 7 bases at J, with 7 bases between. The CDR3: CASSLVRGGELFF. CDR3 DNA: TGTGCCAGCAGCTTGGTACGTGGCGGGGAGCTGTTTTTT.

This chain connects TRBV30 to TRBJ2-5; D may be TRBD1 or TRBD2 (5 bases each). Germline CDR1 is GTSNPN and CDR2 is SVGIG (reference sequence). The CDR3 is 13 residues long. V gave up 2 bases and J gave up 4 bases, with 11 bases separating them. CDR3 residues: CAWSILRGETQYF. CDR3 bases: TGTGCCTGGAGTATCCTGAGGGGAGAGACCCAGTACTTC.

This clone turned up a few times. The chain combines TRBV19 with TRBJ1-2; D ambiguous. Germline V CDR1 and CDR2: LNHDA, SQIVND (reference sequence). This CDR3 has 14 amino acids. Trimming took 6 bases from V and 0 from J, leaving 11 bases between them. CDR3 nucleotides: TGTGCCAGTAGGTACCTGACGGCTAACTATGGCTACACCTTC. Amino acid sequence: CASRYLTANYGYTF.

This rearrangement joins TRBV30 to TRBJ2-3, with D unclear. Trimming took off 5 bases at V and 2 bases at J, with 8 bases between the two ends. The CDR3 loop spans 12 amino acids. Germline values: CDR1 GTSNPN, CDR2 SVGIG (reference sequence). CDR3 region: CAWDSNTDTQYF. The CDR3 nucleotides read TGTGCCTGGGATTCGAACACAGATACGCAGTATTTT. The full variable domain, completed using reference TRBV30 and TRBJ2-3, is SQTIHQWPATLVQPVGSPLSLECTVEGTSNPNLYWYRQAAGRGLQLLFYSVGIGQISSEVPQNLSASRPQDRQFILSSKKLLLSDSGFYLCAWDSNTDTQYFGPGTRLTVL.

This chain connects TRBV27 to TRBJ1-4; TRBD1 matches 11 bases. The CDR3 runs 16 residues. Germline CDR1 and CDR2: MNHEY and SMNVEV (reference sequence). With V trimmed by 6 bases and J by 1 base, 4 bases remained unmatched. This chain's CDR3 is CASRRTGGLTNEKLFF. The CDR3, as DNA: TGTGCCAGCAGAAGGACAGGGGGCTTAACTAATGAAAAACTGTTTTTT.

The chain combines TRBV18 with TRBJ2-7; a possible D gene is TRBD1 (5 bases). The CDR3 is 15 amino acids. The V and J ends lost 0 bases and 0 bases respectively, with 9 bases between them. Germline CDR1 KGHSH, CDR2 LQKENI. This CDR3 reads CASSPPGLNSYEQYF. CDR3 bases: TGTGCCAGCTCACCACCGGGGCTGAACTCCTACGAGCAGTACTTC.

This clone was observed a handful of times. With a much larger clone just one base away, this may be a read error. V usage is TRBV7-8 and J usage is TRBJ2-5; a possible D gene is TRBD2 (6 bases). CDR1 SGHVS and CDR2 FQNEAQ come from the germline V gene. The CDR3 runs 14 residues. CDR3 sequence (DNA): TGTGCCGGCAGCCCCGGCGGGGCGGGAGAGACCCAGTACTTC. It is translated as CAGSPGGAGETQYF.

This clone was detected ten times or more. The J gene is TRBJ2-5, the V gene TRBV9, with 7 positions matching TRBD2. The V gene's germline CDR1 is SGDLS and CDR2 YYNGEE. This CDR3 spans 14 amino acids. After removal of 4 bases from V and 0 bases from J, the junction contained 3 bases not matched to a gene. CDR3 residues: CASSQTSDQETQYF. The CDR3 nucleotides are TGTGCCAGCAGCCAAACTAGCGACCAAGAGACCCAGTACTTC.

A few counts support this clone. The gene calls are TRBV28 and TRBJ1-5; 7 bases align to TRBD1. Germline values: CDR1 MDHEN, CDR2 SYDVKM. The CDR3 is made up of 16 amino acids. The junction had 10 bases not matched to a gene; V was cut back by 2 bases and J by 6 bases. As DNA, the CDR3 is TGTGCCAGCAGTTTACGCGACAGGGAAACAGGTCAGCCCCAGCATTTT. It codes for CASSLRDRETGQPQHF.

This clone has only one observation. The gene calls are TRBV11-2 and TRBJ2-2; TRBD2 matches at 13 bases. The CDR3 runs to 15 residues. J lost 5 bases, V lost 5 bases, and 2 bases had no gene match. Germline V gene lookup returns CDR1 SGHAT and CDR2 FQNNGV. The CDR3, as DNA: TGTGCCAGCAGCCGGACTAGCGGGAGAACCGGGGAGCTGTTTTTT. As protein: CASSRTSGRTGELFF.

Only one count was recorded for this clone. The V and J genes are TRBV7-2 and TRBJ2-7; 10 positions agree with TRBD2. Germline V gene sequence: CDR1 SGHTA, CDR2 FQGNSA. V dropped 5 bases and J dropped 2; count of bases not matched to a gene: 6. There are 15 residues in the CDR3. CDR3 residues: CASSRTSGSPYEQYF. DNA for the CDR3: TGTGCCAGCAGCCGGACTAGCGGAAGCCCCTACGAGCAGTACTTC.

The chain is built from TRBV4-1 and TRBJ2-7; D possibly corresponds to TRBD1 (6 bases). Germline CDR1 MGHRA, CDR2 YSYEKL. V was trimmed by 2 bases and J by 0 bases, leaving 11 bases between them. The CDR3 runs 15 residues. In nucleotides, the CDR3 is TGCGCCAGCAGCCAACCCACAGGGAGCTCCTACGAGCAGTACTTC. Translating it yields CASSQPTGSSYEQYF.

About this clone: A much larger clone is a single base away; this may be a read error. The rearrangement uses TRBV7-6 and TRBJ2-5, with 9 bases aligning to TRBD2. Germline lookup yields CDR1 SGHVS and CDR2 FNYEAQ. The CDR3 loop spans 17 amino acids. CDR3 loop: CAGSPPSREGLFETQYF. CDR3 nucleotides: TGTGCCGGCAGCCCCCCTTCGCGGGAGGGCCTGTTCGAGACCCAGTACTTC.

In nucleotides, the CDR3 is TGTGCCAGCAGCCAAAACACAGGGTCGGGCACTGAAGCTTTCTTT. Translated, it gives CASSQNTGSGTEAFF. The rearrangement joins TRBV14 to TRBJ1-1; perhaps TRBD1 as D (6 bases). Between the trimmed V and J ends, which lost 2 bases and 4 bases, there was a span of 14 bases. The germline gives CDR1 SGHDN, CDR2 FVKESK. CDR3 length: 15 residues.

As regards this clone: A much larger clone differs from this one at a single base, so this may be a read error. The CDR3 loop reads CTVGPLGSYEQYF. CDR3 coding DNA: TGTACCGTCGGGCCTCTCGGCTCCTACGAGCAGTACTTC. The chain couples TRBV25-1 to TRBJ2-7; D is undetermined. The CDR3 is 13 residues long. Germline V CDR1 and CDR2: MGHDK, SYGVNS.

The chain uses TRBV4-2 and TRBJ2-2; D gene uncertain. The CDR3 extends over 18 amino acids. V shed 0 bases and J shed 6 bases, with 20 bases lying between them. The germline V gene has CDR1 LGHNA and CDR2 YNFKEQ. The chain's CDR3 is CASSQDVVENLGPGELFF. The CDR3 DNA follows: TGTGCCAGCAGCCAAGATGTGGTGGAGAATTTAGGGCCCGGGGAGCTGTTTTTT.

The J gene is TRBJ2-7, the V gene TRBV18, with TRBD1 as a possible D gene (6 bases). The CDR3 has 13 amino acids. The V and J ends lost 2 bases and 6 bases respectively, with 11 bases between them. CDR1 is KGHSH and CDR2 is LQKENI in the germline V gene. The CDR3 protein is CASSPEQGFEQYF. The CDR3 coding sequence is TGTGCCAGCTCACCAGAACAGGGATTCGAGCAGTACTTC.

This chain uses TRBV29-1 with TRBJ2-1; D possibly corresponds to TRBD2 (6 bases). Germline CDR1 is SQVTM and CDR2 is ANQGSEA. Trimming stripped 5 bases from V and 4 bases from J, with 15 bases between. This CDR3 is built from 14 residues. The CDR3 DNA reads TGCAGCGTTAGAAAGACCGGGACTTACAATGAGCAGTTCTTC. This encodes CSVRKTGTYNEQFF.

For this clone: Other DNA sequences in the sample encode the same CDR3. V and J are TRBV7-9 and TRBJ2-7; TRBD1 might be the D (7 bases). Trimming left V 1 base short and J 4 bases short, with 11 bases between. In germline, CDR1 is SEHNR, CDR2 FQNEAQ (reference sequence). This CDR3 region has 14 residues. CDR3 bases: TGTGCCAGCAGCTTAGGGTCAGGGGGGTACGAGCAGTACTTC. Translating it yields CASSLGSGGYEQYF.

CDR3 residues: CASSLMGGRSTDTQYF. CDR3 nucleotides: TGTGCCAGCAGCTTAATGGGCGGTCGAAGCACAGATACGCAGTATTTT. The genes are TRBV7-3 and TRBJ2-3; D unresolved. The CDR3 covers 16 residues. Germline V gene lookup returns CDR1 SGHTA and CDR2 FQGTGA. The germline V and J ends were trimmed by 1 base and 0 bases, with 11 bases remaining between them.

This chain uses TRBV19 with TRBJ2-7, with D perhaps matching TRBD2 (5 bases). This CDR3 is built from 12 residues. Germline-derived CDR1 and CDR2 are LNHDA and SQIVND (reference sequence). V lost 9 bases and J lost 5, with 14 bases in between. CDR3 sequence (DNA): TGTGCCAGGTCCCCCACCGGGGACGAGCAGTACTTC. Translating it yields CARSPTGDEQYF.

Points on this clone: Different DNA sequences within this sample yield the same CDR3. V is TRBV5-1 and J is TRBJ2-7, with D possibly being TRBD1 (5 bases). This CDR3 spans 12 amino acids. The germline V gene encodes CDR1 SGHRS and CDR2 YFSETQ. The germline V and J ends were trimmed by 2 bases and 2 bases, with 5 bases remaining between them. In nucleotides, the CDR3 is TGCGCCAGCAGCTTAGGGGCCTACGAGCAGTACTTC. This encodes CASSLGAYEQYF. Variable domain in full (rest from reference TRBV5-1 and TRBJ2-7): KAGVTQTPRYLIKTRGQQVTLSCSPISGHRSVSWYQQTPGQGLQFLFEYFSETQRNKGNFPGRFSGRQFSNSRSEMNVSTLELGDSALYLCASSLGAYEQYFGPGTRLTVT.

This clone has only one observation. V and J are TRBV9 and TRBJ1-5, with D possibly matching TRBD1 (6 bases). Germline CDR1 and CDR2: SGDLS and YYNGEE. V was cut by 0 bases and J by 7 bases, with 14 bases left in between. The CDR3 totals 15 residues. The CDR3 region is CASSVGVTGSQPQHF. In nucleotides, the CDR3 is TGTGCCAGCAGCGTAGGTGTGACAGGAAGCCAGCCCCAGCATTTT.

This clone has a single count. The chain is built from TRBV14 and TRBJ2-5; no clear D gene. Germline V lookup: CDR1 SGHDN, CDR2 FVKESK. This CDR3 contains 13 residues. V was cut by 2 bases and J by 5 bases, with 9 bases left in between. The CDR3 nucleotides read TGTGCCAGCAGCCAACGGGTGGGGGAGACCCAGTACTTC. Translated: CASSQRVGETQYF.

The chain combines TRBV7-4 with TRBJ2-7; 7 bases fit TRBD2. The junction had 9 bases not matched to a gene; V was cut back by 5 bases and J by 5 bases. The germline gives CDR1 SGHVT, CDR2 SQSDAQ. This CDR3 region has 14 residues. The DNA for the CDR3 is TGTGCCAGCAGCATTCTAGCGGCCCGGAACGAGCAGTACTTC. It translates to CASSILAARNEQYF.

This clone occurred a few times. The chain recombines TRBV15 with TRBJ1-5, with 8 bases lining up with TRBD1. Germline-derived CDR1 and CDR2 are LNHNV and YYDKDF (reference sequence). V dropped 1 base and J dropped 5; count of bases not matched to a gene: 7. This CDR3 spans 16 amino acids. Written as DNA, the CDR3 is TGTGCCACCAGCAGAGGAGGCGGGACAGGCGATCAGCCCCAGCATTTT. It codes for CATSRGGGTGDQPQHF.

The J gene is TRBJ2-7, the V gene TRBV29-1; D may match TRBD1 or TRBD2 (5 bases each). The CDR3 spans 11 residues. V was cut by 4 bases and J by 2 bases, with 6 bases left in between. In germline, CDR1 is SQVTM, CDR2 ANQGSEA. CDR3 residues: CSVGGPYEQYF. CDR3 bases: TGCAGCGTTGGGGGACCCTACGAGCAGTACTTC.

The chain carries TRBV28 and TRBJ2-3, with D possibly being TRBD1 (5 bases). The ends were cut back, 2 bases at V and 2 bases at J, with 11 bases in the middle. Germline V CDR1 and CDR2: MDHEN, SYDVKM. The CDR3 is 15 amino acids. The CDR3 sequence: CASSLQAGPTDTQYF. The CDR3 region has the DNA TGTGCCAGCAGTTTACAAGCAGGGCCCACAGATACGCAGTATTTT. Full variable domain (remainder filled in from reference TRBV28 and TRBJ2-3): DVKVTQSSRYLVKRTGEKVFLECVQDMDHENMFWYRQDPGLGLRLIYFSYDVKMKEKGDIPEGYSVSREKKERFSLILESASTNQTSMYLCASSLQAGPTDTQYFGPGTRLTVL.

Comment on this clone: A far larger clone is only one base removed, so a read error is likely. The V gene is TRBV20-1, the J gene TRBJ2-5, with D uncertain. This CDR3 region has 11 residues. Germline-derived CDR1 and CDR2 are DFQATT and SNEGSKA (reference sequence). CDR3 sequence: CGARDWETQYF. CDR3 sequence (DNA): TGCGGTGCTAGAGATTGGGAGACCCAGTACTTC.